This T cell receptor (beta chain) came from a study of CXCR3-negative and CXCR3-positive naive CD8 T cells. Germline values: CDR1 MNHEY, CDR2 SMNVEV (reference sequence). The CDR3 is made up of 13 amino acids. All TRB cDNA libraries came from 5' RACE performed with UMI labels. For each CDR3 protein, TCRdb gives one entry from its re-call of the 5' RACE reads, without DNA. The sample shows more than 45,000 distinct CDR3 sequences, and about 0.42% sits with its ten largest clones. In the case of this clonotype: Its target is unknown.

Every individual CD8+ T cell subset underwent sorting in triplicate at about 300,000 cells apiece. Study outcomes and limitations: Comparison of naive CXCR3-negative and CXCR3-positive cells revealed similar TRBV-TRBJ usage, while memory cells differed. Higher TRB CDR3 hydrophobicity marked CXCR3-positive naive cells relative to CXCR3-negative naive cells. Naive subsets were similarly diverse, while memory CD8+ repertoires were much less diverse.

Sequences were obtained from naive CXCR3- CD8+ T cells from blood. The subset is: CD45RO-CCR7+CD27+CD95- naive CD8+ T cells lacking CXCR3 (TNR3-). The rearrangement uses TRBV27 and TRBJ2-1. The sequence was collected from a human donor in good health. Some clones in this sample may be carry-over from other donors' samples. This chain's CDR3 is CASSSVDYNEQFF.